The 22 T cell receptor beta chains below come from one sample, sequenced in a study of response to subunit inactivated influenza vaccine. Each CDR3 protein is one row after TCRdb ran MiXCR on the RT-PCR reads. The top ten clones hold roughly 25% of a sample with about 190,000 distinct CDR3 sequences, over 13% of them seen once. The material was CD8+ T cells sorted from PBMCs, obtained 4 to 6 days after vaccination. These receptors originate from a man aged 50 or older who received an inactivated influenza vaccine.

This clonotype has more than one count but fewer than ten. The chain combines TRBV5-1 with TRBJ2-5; 10 bases are a match to TRBD1. V trimming: 2 bases; J trimming: 4 bases; junction bases outside the gene matches: 8. CDR3 size: 16 residues. Germline V gene sequence: CDR1 SGHRS, CDR2 YFSETQ. The CDR3: CASSFTGTGAGETQYF. The CDR3 DNA reads as TGCGCCAGCAGCTTCACCGGGACAGGGGCGGGAGAGACCCAGTACTTC.

This clonotype was seen only a few times. The chain joins TRBV3-1 to TRBJ2-5, with 11 bases fitting TRBD2. The CDR3 loop spans 14 amino acids. J was trimmed by 5 bases and V by 5 bases; bases with no gene match: 4. Germline values: CDR1 LGHDT, CDR2 YNNKEL (reference sequence). The CDR3 nucleotides read TGTGCCAGCAGCTTTAGCGGGGGGGCCGAGACCCAGTACTTC. It is translated as CASSFSGGAETQYF.

The CDR3 DNA sequence: TGTGCCAGCAGCTCGGGACTAGCGGGAGGGTACAATGAGCAGTTCTTC. As protein: CASSSGLAGGYNEQFF. This chain links TRBV7-9 with TRBJ2-1; TRBD2 matches 16 bases. The CDR3 has 16 amino acids. The V segment lost 4 bases and the J segment 4 bases; nucleotides outside the gene matches: 1. Germline-derived CDR1 and CDR2 are SEHNR and FQNEAQ (reference sequence).

V gene TRBV15 combines with J gene TRBJ2-3, with a tentative D call TRBD2 (6 bases). The ends were cut back, 4 bases at V and 3 bases at J, with 17 bases in the middle. The CDR3 covers 16 residues. The germline CDR1 and CDR2 sequences are LNHNV and YYDKDF (reference sequence). In nucleotides, the CDR3 is TGTGCCACCAGCATGGGGGGTAACCTCTTTACAGATACGCAGTATTTT. Its translation: CATSMGGNLFTDTQYF. The complete variable domain, with remaining parts taken from reference TRBV15 and TRBJ2-3, reads DAMVIQNPRYQVTQFGKPVTLSCSQTLNHNVMYWYQQKSSQAPKLLFHYYDKDFNNEADTPDNFQSRRPNTSFCFLDIRSPGLGDTAMYLCATSMGGNLFTDTQYFGPGTRLTVL.

This chain joins TRBV12-3 or TRBV12-4 and TRBJ2-7, with unresolved D. The V end lost 2 bases, the J end lost 2 bases, and 10 bases lay between the germline ends. The CDR3 covers 14 residues. In nucleotides, the CDR3 is TGTGCCAGCAGTTTAATGGCAGGACCCTACGAGCAGTACTTC. Its translation: CASSLMAGPYEQYF.

Only a few counts were recorded for this clonotype. This chain uses TRBV28 with TRBJ1-1, with D perhaps TRBD1 (5 bases). From germline, CDR1 is MDHEN and CDR2 SYDVKM. V lost 4 bases and J lost 10, with 13 bases in between. CDR3 size: 12 residues. The CDR3 DNA sequence: TGTGCCAGCAGTTCGCTGCGGGGGAGAGCTTTCTTT. Translating gives CASSSLRGRAFF.

This clonotype was observed a few times. This rearrangement joins TRBV6-5 to TRBJ2-7; 9 positions agree with TRBD2. CDR1 is MNHEY, CDR2 SVGAGI, per germline. The CDR3 length is 17 residues. The V gene end was trimmed by 0 bases and the J gene end by 0 bases; junction bases not matched to a gene: 6. In DNA, the CDR3 is TGTGCCAGCAGTTACTCCGGCGGGAGGGGTCTCTCCTACGAGCAGTACTTC. This codes for CASSYSGGRGLSYEQYF.

This clonotype occurred a few times. The chain couples TRBV6-2 or TRBV6-3 to TRBJ2-7, with a possible D match to TRBD2 (6 bases). Germline-derived CDR1 and CDR2 are MNHEY and SVGEGT. This CDR3 has 16 residues. With 4 bases removed from V and 3 bases from J, the gap between germline ends came to 19 bases. CDR3 region: CASSWDRDSTRYEQYF. DNA for the CDR3: TGTGCCAGCAGTTGGGACCGGGACTCCACGCGCTACGAGCAGTACTTC.

V and J are TRBV7-8 and TRBJ2-7; 7 bases fit TRBD1. Germline-derived CDR1 and CDR2 are SGHVS and FQNEAQ. This CDR3 is built from 14 residues. J gave up 5 bases and V 5 bases, and 9 bases lay outside the gene matches. The CDR3 here is CASSQNPTGDEQYF. The CDR3 bases are TGTGCCAGCAGCCAAAACCCTACAGGGGACGAGCAGTACTTC.

This clonotype was recorded a few times. The rearrangement joins TRBV4-2 to TRBJ1-5; 10 bases agree with TRBD1. Per the germline V gene, CDR1 is LGHNA and CDR2 is YNFKEQ. V was pared by 6 bases and J by 5 bases, with 10 bases of the junction left unmatched. The CDR3 is 16 residues long. The CDR3 bases are TGTGCCAGCAGTTTTGGACAGGGGGTAGGCGATCAGCCCCAGCATTTT. Translated, it gives CASSFGQGVGDQPQHF.

This clonotype was counted many times. V and J are TRBV6-2 or TRBV6-3 and TRBJ1-2, with D unclear. The CDR3 consists of 13 residues. Germline CDR1 reads MNHEY; CDR2 reads SVGEGT. V was trimmed by 0 bases and J by 6 bases, leaving 8 bases between them. The CDR3 here is CASSYSRFDGYTF. DNA of the CDR3: TGTGCCAGCAGTTACTCGAGATTCGATGGCTACACCTTC.

This clonotype has a count of ten or more. The V gene is TRBV20-1, the J gene TRBJ2-5; D is possibly TRBD1 (6 bases). Trimming shortened V by 6 bases and J by 5 bases, and 16 bases separated the two germline ends. The V gene's germline CDR1 is DFQATT and CDR2 SNEGSKA (reference sequence). The CDR3 loop spans 13 amino acids. The CDR3 coding sequence is TGCAGTGCAAAGGACAGCAGGTCGGAGACCCAGTACTTC. Translation: CSAKDSRSETQYF.

This chain connects TRBV13 to TRBJ2-1; D possibly corresponds to TRBD1 (5 bases). The CDR3 runs to 15 residues. The ends were cut back, 5 bases at V and 5 bases at J, with 16 bases in the middle. Germline V gene sequence: CDR1 PRHDT, CDR2 FYEKMQ (reference sequence). The CDR3 is CASSTPPGRDNEQFF. The DNA for the CDR3 is TGTGCCAGCAGCACTCCCCCAGGCAGGGACAATGAGCAGTTCTTC.

The chain links TRBV9 to TRBJ2-3; 8 nucleotides match TRBD2. The V gene's germline CDR1 is SGDLS and CDR2 YYNGEE. The junction had 8 bases not matched to a gene; V was cut back by 3 bases and J by 2 bases. The CDR3 is 16 amino acids. The CDR3 region has the DNA TGTGCCAGCAGCGCTGGAGAGCGGGAGTCCACAGATACGCAGTATTTT. It specifies CASSAGERESTDTQYF.

Here the CDR3 reads CASSLGQLSEQYF. CDR3 DNA sequence: TGTGCCAGCAGTTTGGGACAACTTTCCGAGCAGTACTTC. J is TRBJ2-7 and V is TRBV27, with D perhaps TRBD1 (6 bases). V lost 3 bases and J 6 bases, leaving 12 bases between the germline ends. The CDR3 covers 13 residues. Germline CDR1 and CDR2: MNHEY and SMNVEV (reference sequence).

This chain connects TRBV29-1 to TRBJ2-1; D is possibly TRBD1 (6 bases). V was pared by 7 bases and J by 3 bases, with 19 bases between. CDR3 length: 15 residues. CDR1 SQVTM and CDR2 ANQGSEA come from the germline V gene. The CDR3 here is CSGASGGPLYNEQFF. The CDR3 region has the DNA TGCAGCGGAGCTTCTGGGGGCCCACTCTACAATGAGCAGTTCTTC.

This clonotype was counted only a few times. This chain links TRBV11-1 with TRBJ2-5, with a weak D call TRBD2 (5 bases). The CDR3 loop spans 18 amino acids. V gave up 2 bases and J gave up 4 bases, with 23 bases separating them. The germline V gene has CDR1 SGHAT and CDR2 FQDESV (reference sequence). CDR3 protein: CASSLIAVGVRAGETQYF. In DNA, the CDR3 is TGTGCCAGCAGCTTAATCGCCGTTGGCGTGCGGGCCGGAGAGACCCAGTACTTC. The whole variable domain, remainder taken from reference TRBV11-1 and TRBJ2-5, is EAEVAQSPRYKITEKSQAVAFWCDPISGHATLYWYRQILGQGPELLVQFQDESVVDDSQLPKDRFSAERLKGVDSTLKIQPAELGDSAMYLCASSLIAVGVRAGETQYFGPGTRLLVL.

This clonotype was found many times. The chain carries TRBV7-8 and TRBJ2-7; 7 nucleotides line up with TRBD1. The trim removed 5 bases at V and 3 bases at J, leaving 7 bases unmatched. The germline CDR1 and CDR2 sequences are SGHVS and FQNEAQ. CDR3 length: 14 residues. The CDR3, as DNA: TGTGCCAGCAGCCCTAGGTGGGACAGCTACGAGCAGTACTTC. Translated, it gives CASSPRWDSYEQYF.

The chain combines TRBV19 with TRBJ2-7, with 7 bases lining up with TRBD1. Per the germline V gene, CDR1 is LNHDA and CDR2 is SQIVND (reference sequence). The CDR3 is made up of 15 amino acids. The V gene end was trimmed by 5 bases and the J gene end by 4 bases; junction bases not matched to a gene: 11. CDR3 DNA: TGTGCCAGTAGTGGAGACAGGGAAGGACGGTACGAGCAGTACTTC. Translated, it gives CASSGDREGRYEQYF.

The J gene is TRBJ2-5, the V gene TRBV29-1; D perhaps matches TRBD1 (5 bases). The V end was cut by 4 bases, the J end by 4 bases, with 10 bases between. This CDR3 has 12 amino acids. The germline V gene has CDR1 SQVTM and CDR2 ANQGSEA. CDR3: CSVVSRGETQYF. The CDR3, as DNA: TGCAGCGTTGTGAGTAGGGGAGAGACCCAGTACTTC.

This clonotype has a handful of counts. The CDR3 nucleotides are TGCGCCAGCAGTGAGTCTTGGGACAGGGCCGATGAGCAGTTCTTC. This sequence encodes CASSESWDRADEQFF. The V call is TRBV10-2, the J call TRBJ2-1, with 9 positions matching TRBD1. The CDR3 sequence is 15 residues long. Trimming removed 0 bases from V and 8 bases from J; junction bases left unmatched: 5. Per germline, CDR1 WSHSY and CDR2 SAAADI.

This clonotype was seen only a few times. The chain links TRBV6-1 to TRBJ1-5; TRBD1 matches 7 bases. V gave up 8 bases and J gave up 7 bases; unmatched junction bases: 11. Germline loops: CDR1 MNHNS, CDR2 SASEGT. The CDR3 extends over 14 amino acids. CDR3 in amino acids: CASDWTGSGQPQHF. CDR3 coding DNA: TGTGCCAGCGATTGGACAGGCTCGGGACAGCCCCAGCATTTT.